Each of the 32 T cell receptor beta chains below was sequenced from the same sample in a study of vaccination and CD4 T cells after COVID-19 (dated by TCRdb to between 2022 and 2023). Their specific antigens are unknown. In light of the paper, this sample's treatment or condition label describes: approximately 9-day PBMC culture with coronavirus spike peptide pools or control peptides (ViraFEST assay). CD4+ T cells from unexposed donors were collected before the COVID-19 pandemic (2011-2018). The method behind the library was PCR. The data were produced on an Illumina iSeq 100. TCR sequencing of DNA from cultured CD4+ T cells used the Oncomine TCR Beta short-read assay at the Johns Hopkins FTIC core. The public sequencing data were trimmed at Q25 with fastp and processed into clonotypes with MiXCR by TCRdb, which kept only in-frame beta chains. Every distinct CDR3 protein forms one entry, paired with its most common genes and DNA. This sample lists around 9,500 distinct CDR3 sequences; 30% to 40% were detected once. The ten most abundant clones make up 32% of the sample.

Sequences were obtained from CD4+ T cells from blood, cultured in vitro. All receptors come from a human donor in good health.

J is TRBJ1-3 and V is TRBV7-2, with D unresolved. Trimming removed 1 base at V and 6 bases at J, with 13 bases between. The CDR3 consists of 15 residues. Germline values: CDR1 SGHTA, CDR2 FQGNSA. The CDR3 nucleotides read TGTGCCAGCAGCTTAGAACCAACCATTCCAAACACCATATATTTT. Protein sequence: CASSLEPTIPNTIYF.

V is TRBV9 and J is TRBJ1-1; D is uncertain. The CDR3 spans 16 residues. Germline CDR1 reads SGDLS; CDR2 reads YYNGEE. Trimming took off 4 bases at V and 3 bases at J, with 19 bases between the two ends. The DNA of the CDR3 is TGTGCCAGCAGCCCTATTGGGGTACGGGGAGACACTGAAGCTTTCTTT. Protein sequence: CASSPIGVRGDTEAFF. Full variable domain (remainder filled in from reference TRBV9 and TRBJ1-1): DSGVTQTPKHLITATGQRVTLRCSPRSGDLSVYWYQQSLDQGLQFLIQYYNGEERAKGNILERFSAQQFPDLHSELNLSSLELGDSALYFCASSPIGVRGDTEAFFGQGTRLTVV.

CDR3 sequence reads: CASSPSRGGDTQYF. The CDR3 region has the DNA TGTGCCAGCTCCCCAAGTAGAGGCGGGGATACGCAGTATTTT. This chain connects TRBV18 to TRBJ2-3, with D possibly TRBD2 on 5 matching bases. This CDR3 comprises 14 residues. Germline values: CDR1 KGHSH, CDR2 LQKENI. Trimming stripped 6 bases from V and 6 bases from J, with 16 bases between. Looking up the rest from reference TRBV18 and TRBJ2-3 gives the full variable domain: NAGVMQNPRHLVRRRGQEARLRCSPMKGHSHVYWYRQLPEEGLKFMVYLQKENIIDESGMPKERFSAEFPKEGPSILRIQQVVRGDSAAYFCASSPSRGGDTQYFGPGTRLTVL.

This clonotype was counted only a few times. The chain employs TRBV19 and TRBJ1-5, with TRBD1 as a possible D gene (5 bases). The CDR3 has 14 amino acids. The germline V gene has CDR1 LNHDA and CDR2 SQIVND (reference sequence). V was trimmed by 3 bases and J by 5 bases, leaving 11 bases between them. DNA for the CDR3: TGTGCCAGTAGTATTTGGGGGGGGGATCAGCCCCAGCATTTT. Protein product: CASSIWGGDQPQHF.

The chain is built from TRBV5-5 and TRBJ1-1, with D maybe TRBD1 (5 bases). Per germline, CDR1 SGHKS and CDR2 YYEKEE (reference sequence). This CDR3 is 15 amino acids long. V shed 4 bases and J shed 4 bases, with 17 bases lying between them. CDR3 sequence: CASSPPGGRSTEAFF. The CDR3 nucleotides read TGTGCCAGCAGCCCCCCCGGGGGGAGGAGCACTGAAGCTTTCTTT. The variable domain in full, with the rest retrieved from reference TRBV5-5 and TRBJ1-1, is DAGVTQSPTHLIKTRGQQVTLRCSPISGHKSVSWYQQVLGQGPQFIFQYYEKEERGRGNFPDRFSARQFPNYSSELNVNALLLGDSALYLCASSPPGGRSTEAFFGQGTRLTVV.

The chain links TRBV19 to TRBJ1-5; 9 bases map to TRBD1. V gave up 7 bases and J gave up 0 bases; unmatched junction bases: 4. The CDR3 runs to 15 residues. Germline assignment: CDR1 LNHDA and CDR2 SQIVND (reference sequence). The CDR3 protein is CASKRDRASNQPQHF. The CDR3 DNA sequence: TGTGCCAGTAAGAGGGACAGGGCTAGCAATCAGCCCCAGCATTTT.

This sequence joins TRBV5-1 and TRBJ1-1, with D tentatively TRBD1 (6 bases). Germline CDR1 is SGHRS and CDR2 is YFSETQ. The CDR3 is 13 amino acids. V gave up 4 bases and J gave up 3 bases, with 10 bases separating them. Written as DNA, the CDR3 is TGCGCCAGCAGCGAGAGGGGGGACACTGAAGCTTTCTTT. This encodes CASSERGDTEAFF.

The chain joins TRBV6-4 to TRBJ2-5; D not resolved. The germline V gene encodes CDR1 MRHNA and CDR2 SNTAGT. V dropped 5 bases and J dropped 0 bases, with 7 bases sitting between them. The CDR3 length is 13 residues. CDR3 sequence reads: CASSQDDQETQYF. CDR3 in DNA: TGTGCCAGCAGTCAGGACGACCAAGAGACCCAGTACTTC.

This clonotype was picked up a small number of times. The chain links TRBV25-1 to TRBJ1-1, with TRBD1 matching over 7 bases. The CDR3 is 13 residues long. Per the germline V gene, CDR1 is MGHDK and CDR2 is SYGVNS. The trim removed 2 bases at V and 12 bases at J, leaving 9 bases unmatched. The CDR3 here is CASSELGQGVSFF. DNA of the CDR3: TGTGCCAGCAGTGAACTGGGGCAGGGGGTATCTTTCTTT.

The V gene is TRBV20-1, the J gene TRBJ1-4; D not resolved. Trimming left V 6 bases short and J 3 bases short, with 14 bases between. The CDR3 has 14 residues. The germline CDR1 and CDR2 sequences are DFQATT and SNEGSKA (reference sequence). DNA for the CDR3: TGCAGTGCCCTGATCAGGAGGGCTAATGAAAAACTGTTTTTT. This sequence encodes CSALIRRANEKLFF.

This clonotype occurred a few times. For the CDR3, the DNA is TGTGCCAGCAGTGACTCTTCCAGCACCGGGGAGCTGTTTTTT. Its translation: CASSDSSSTGELFF. The rearrangement links TRBV6-4 to TRBJ2-2, with unresolved D. V lost 0 bases and J lost 4, with 6 bases in between. Germline V lookup: CDR1 MRHNA, CDR2 SNTAGT. The CDR3 contains 14 residues.

This clonotype has only a few counts. The rearrangement links TRBV5-1 to TRBJ1-2; 9 bases match TRBD1. CDR3 length: 15 residues. J gave up 1 base and V 4 bases, and 5 bases lay outside the gene matches. Germline V gene sequence: CDR1 SGHRS, CDR2 YFSETQ. The chain's CDR3 is CASSPTGGLNYGYTF. In DNA, the CDR3 is TGCGCCAGCAGCCCCACAGGGGGCCTTAACTATGGCTACACCTTC.

This clonotype turned up a few times. The V and J genes are TRBV7-9 and TRBJ2-3, with 10 positions matching TRBD2. This CDR3 region has 16 residues. V was clipped by 5 bases and J by 1 base; unmatched bases: 6. Germline V gene lookup returns CDR1 SEHNR and CDR2 FQNEAQ (reference sequence). The DNA of the CDR3 is TGTGCCAGCAGCCAAGTAGCGGGGGGCCGCACAGATACGCAGTATTTT. Translation: CASSQVAGGRTDTQYF.

The V and J genes are TRBV24-1 and TRBJ2-2; tentative D call: TRBD1 (5 bases). V gave up 1 base and J gave up 8 bases, with 7 bases separating them. The CDR3 covers 13 residues. Germline V gene sequence: CDR1 KGHDR, CDR2 SFDVKD. The CDR3 sequence is CATSDFTGGELFF. The CDR3 nucleotides read TGTGCCACCAGTGATTTCACAGGAGGGGAGCTGTTTTTT.

This clonotype appeared a few times. The chain employs TRBV5-4 and TRBJ1-2; no definite D call. Germline CDR1 is SGHNT and CDR2 is YYREEE (reference sequence). Trimming pared 4 bases from V and 6 bases from J, leaving 10 bases between. The CDR3 consists of 12 residues. The CDR3 coding sequence is TGTGCCAGCAGCACTCCCCGGGATGGCTACACCTTC. Its protein product is CASSTPRDGYTF.

This clonotype rates as large. The chain links TRBV7-8 to TRBJ1-6; 9 positions match TRBD1. The CDR3 is made up of 17 amino acids. V shed 1 base, J shed 10 bases, and the junction held 11 bases outside the gene matches. CDR1 is SGHVS and CDR2 is FQNEAQ in the germline V gene. CDR3 in amino acids: CASSLGMGQGGWSPLHF. The CDR3 bases are TGTGCCAGCAGCTTAGGAATGGGACAGGGCGGTTGGTCACCCCTCCACTTT.

This rearrangement joins TRBV7-6 to TRBJ1-6; D is perhaps TRBD1 (6 bases). The CDR3 has 15 amino acids. The V gene's germline CDR1 is SGHVS and CDR2 FNYEAQ. V lost 6 bases, J lost 6 bases, and 15 bases lay in between. The CDR3 spells CASRSTGSPNSPLHF. Here the CDR3 DNA reads TGTGCCAGCAGATCCACAGGGTCACCTAATTCACCCCTCCACTTT.

This chain links TRBV7-7 with TRBJ1-5, with D hard to call. The CDR3 has 13 amino acids. Germline V gives CDR1 SSHAT, CDR2 FNYEAQ (reference sequence). Deletions cut 5 bases from V and 6 bases from J, with 11 bases between. Here the CDR3 DNA reads TGTGCCAGCAGCCCCTCATTGGGTCAGCCCCAGCATTTT. It codes for CASSPSLGQPQHF.

The chain uses TRBV6-1 and TRBJ1-3, with D uncertain. Per germline, CDR1 MNHNS and CDR2 SASEGT. The CDR3 runs to 12 residues. Trimming shortened V by 3 bases and J by 9 bases, and 9 bases separated the two germline ends. The CDR3 spells CASSESDGTIYF. The CDR3 DNA follows: TGTGCCAGCAGTGAGTCCGACGGCACCATATATTTT.

This chain connects TRBV10-2 to TRBJ1-1; D not resolved. Germline assignment: CDR1 WSHSY and CDR2 SAAADI. There are 15 residues in the CDR3. The V gene lost 10 bases and the J gene lost 7 bases, with 25 bases spanning the gap. CDR3: CATTTGQVNPLEAFF. DNA for the CDR3: TGCGCCACAACTACCGGGCAGGTGAACCCCCTTGAAGCTTTCTTT.

The chain is built from TRBV6-1 and TRBJ2-2, with D hard to call. Trimming stripped 3 bases from V and 8 bases from J, with 16 bases between. The CDR3 has 15 residues. Per germline, CDR1 MNHNS and CDR2 SASEGT. Written as DNA, the CDR3 is TGTGCCAGCAGTGAGTTGGTGACGAGCCTTGGGGAGCTGTTTTTT. Amino acid sequence: CASSELVTSLGELFF.

This clonotype was counted a single time. J is TRBJ1-2 and V is TRBV5-1; D uncertain. Trimming pared 0 bases from V and 10 bases from J, leaving 13 bases between. Germline CDR1 and CDR2: SGHRS and YFSETQ. The CDR3 is 13 amino acids. The CDR3 DNA is TGCGCCAGCAGCTTGGACCCGGACGGTGTCTACACCTTC. Translating it yields CASSLDPDGVYTF.

This clonotype was counted between two and nine times. This chain links TRBV20-1 with TRBJ2-5, with 9 nucleotides matching TRBD2. Germline V lookup: CDR1 DFQATT, CDR2 SNEGSKA (reference sequence). Trimming removed 1 base from V and 3 bases from J; junction bases left unmatched: 3. The length of the CDR3 is 14 residues. The CDR3: CSARGGGAKETQYF. The CDR3 DNA is TGCAGTGCTAGAGGCGGGGGGGCAAAAGAGACCCAGTACTTC.

This clonotype was recorded a few times. The gene calls are TRBV6-1 and TRBJ1-2; 10 bases align to TRBD1. Germline V gene sequence: CDR1 MNHNS, CDR2 SASEGT. Trimming removed 8 bases from V and 8 bases from J; junction bases left unmatched: 8. CDR3 length: 13 amino acids. The chain's CDR3 is CASLPGQGRGYTF. The CDR3 bases are TGTGCCAGCCTCCCGGGACAGGGGCGAGGCTACACCTTC.

The chain is built from TRBV9 and TRBJ1-5, with D uncertain. The germline V and J ends were trimmed by 0 bases and 4 bases, with 8 bases remaining between them. The CDR3 totals 14 residues. CDR1 and CDR2 from the germline V gene are SGDLS and YYNGEE. CDR3 sequence: CASSVDGSNQPQHF. DNA of the CDR3: TGTGCCAGCAGCGTAGACGGTAGTAATCAGCCCCAGCATTTT.

This clonotype was seen a few times. This chain joins TRBV6-4 and TRBJ2-2, with D hard to call. In germline, CDR1 is MRHNA, CDR2 SNTAGT. The CDR3 runs 13 residues. Trimming removed 0 bases at V and 4 bases at J, with 3 bases between. The CDR3 bases are TGTGCCAGCAGTGACTCTAGCACCGGGGAGCTGTTTTTT. Encoded protein: CASSDSSTGELFF.

This chain links TRBV7-3 with TRBJ2-7, with 13 bases identical to TRBD2. CDR3 size: 17 residues. Losses at the gene ends were 1 base for V and 3 bases for J; bases not matched to a gene: 6. The germline gives CDR1 SGHTA, CDR2 FQGTGA. CDR3 nucleotides: TGTGCCAGCAGCTTAAGTGGATGGACTAGCGGGGGCTACGAGCAGTACTTC. This sequence encodes CASSLSGWTSGGYEQYF.

This rearrangement joins TRBV5-1 to TRBJ2-5; D unclear. Deletions cut 7 bases from V and 0 bases from J, with 4 bases between. Germline V gene data show CDR1 as SGHRS and CDR2 as YFSETQ. This CDR3 has 11 residues. In nucleotides, the CDR3 is TGCGCCAGCCATAACCAAGAGACCCAGTACTTC. Its translation is CASHNQETQYF.

This sequence joins TRBV10-1 and TRBJ1-1; no clear D. Trimming took off 4 bases at V and 5 bases at J, with 11 bases between the two ends. The V gene's germline CDR1 is WNHNN and CDR2 SYGVQD (reference sequence). CDR3 length equals 13 residues. The CDR3 loop reads CASSADGMTEAFF. The CDR3 DNA reads as TGCGCCAGCAGTGCGGACGGGATGACTGAAGCTTTCTTT.

In its sample, this clonotype was seen once. The CDR3 nucleotides are TGTGTCTGCACCGACCTTGGACTTCCACTACTAGGAGCTAACTATGGCTACACCTTC. This encodes CVCTDLGLPLLGANYGYTF. V usage is TRBV2 and J usage is TRBJ1-2; D gene uncertain. Germline-derived CDR1 and CDR2 are SNHLY and FYNNEI. The CDR3 is 19 residues long.

The table lists this clonotype with a few counts. The chain joins TRBV27 to TRBJ1-1; D is ambiguous. Trimming shortened V by 7 bases and J by 3 bases, and 12 bases separated the two germline ends. CDR1 and CDR2 from the germline V gene are MNHEY and SMNVEV (reference sequence). The CDR3 consists of 13 residues. The CDR3 loop is CASMILPDTEAFF. CDR3 nucleotides: TGTGCCAGCATGATTCTTCCTGACACTGAAGCTTTCTTT.

This chain uses TRBV29-1 with TRBJ2-5; 7 bases match TRBD2. CDR3 length: 13 amino acids. The V and J ends lost 5 bases and 5 bases, in that order; junction bases with no gene match: 8. Germline V gene sequence: CDR1 SQVTM, CDR2 ANQGSEA. CDR3 DNA sequence: TGCAGCGTTCGGGCAGCGGGGTGGGAGACCCAGTACTTC. It yields the protein CSVRAAGWETQYF.